This entry concerns a single T cell receptor beta chain. These data originate in a study of lymphopenia after photon versus proton radiotherapy. Measured with immunoSEQ multiplex PCR; TCRdb has only the in-frame clones, and not every one. The sample consists of 20,000 to 30,000 clones, around four fifths of them appearing once. This CDR3 is built from 14 residues. Trimming pared 1 base from V and 4 bases from J, leaving 10 bases between. Germline V gene data show CDR1 as SGHAT and CDR2 as FQNNGV. The source of this sequence is a woman aged 70 to 79 with pancreatic cancer. Material: peripheral blood, obtained from a patient treated with proton-based radiotherapy. V gene TRBV11-2 combines with J gene TRBJ1-2, with D maybe TRBD1 (6 bases). The CDR3 DNA reads TGTGCCAGCAGCTTAGCAGAGGGGGTCTATGGCTACACCTTC. As protein: CASSLAEGVYGYTF.